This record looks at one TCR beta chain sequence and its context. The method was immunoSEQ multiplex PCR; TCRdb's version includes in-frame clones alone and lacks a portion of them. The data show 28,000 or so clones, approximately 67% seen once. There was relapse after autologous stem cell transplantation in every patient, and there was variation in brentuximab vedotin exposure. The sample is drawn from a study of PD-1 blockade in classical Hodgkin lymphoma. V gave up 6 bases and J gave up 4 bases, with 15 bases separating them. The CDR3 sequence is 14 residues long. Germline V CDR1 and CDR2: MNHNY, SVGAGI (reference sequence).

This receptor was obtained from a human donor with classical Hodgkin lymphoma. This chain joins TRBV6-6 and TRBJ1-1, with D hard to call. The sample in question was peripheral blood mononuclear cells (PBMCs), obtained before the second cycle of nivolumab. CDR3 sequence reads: CASRLGGPSTEAFF. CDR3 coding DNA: TGTGCCAGCAGACTCGGCGGGCCGTCCACTGAAGCTTTCTTT.